This TCR beta chain emerged from a study of blood T cell repertoires in COVID-19. Study-wide background: Sources were T cells, B-cell-depleted T cells, or PBMCs; the material itself was cDNA or gDNA.

This study enrolled people aged about 18 to 90 from under 25 US geographic areas. The study assigned cohorts using participant-reported clinical history. What the recovered Cohort 3 donors had was two negative PCRs, clearance, or symptom resolution. The length of the CDR3 is 16 residues. With 0 bases clipped from V and 8 bases from J, the junction kept 8 bases outside the gene matches. Looked up from germline, CDR1 is MGHRA and CDR2 is YSYEKL. Some clones are missing from TCRdb's copy, which holds only in-frame ones; the method was immunoSEQ multiplex PCR. This table holds about 300,000 clones, nearly 90% found once.

This clonotype was sampled from a woman in her twenties or thirties who had recovered from COVID-19. This chain links TRBV4-1 with TRBJ2-1, with 9 bases matching TRBD2. The specimen sequenced was PBMCs or T cells enriched from blood (not recorded which). CDR3 amino acids: CASSQEVAGVSYEQFF. The CDR3 bases are TGCGCCAGCAGCCAAGAGGTAGCGGGGGTTTCGTATGAGCAGTTCTTC.